This T cell receptor (beta chain) was sequenced during a study of cytomegalovirus exposure and HLA in healthy donors. Primers: 60 Vbeta forward and 13 Jbeta reverse. TCRdb keeps only in-frame clones here, not all; method: immunoSEQ multiplex PCR. Altogether under 150,000 clones are present, about four fifths being singletons, with the ten largest covering over 2.5%. Sequences were obtained from PBMCs. The origin of this receptor is a male donor in good health and CMV-seronegative.

DNA for the CDR3: TGCGCCAGCAGCCAAGATCTGCCTAGCGGATACGAGCAGTACTTC. It encodes CASSQDLPSGYEQYF. V usage is TRBV4-3 and J usage is TRBJ2-7; 7 nucleotides agree with TRBD2. Trimming cost V 0 bases and J 4 bases; bases outside gene matches: 6. The CDR3 consists of 15 residues. Germline V lookup: CDR1 LGHNA, CDR2 YSLEER.